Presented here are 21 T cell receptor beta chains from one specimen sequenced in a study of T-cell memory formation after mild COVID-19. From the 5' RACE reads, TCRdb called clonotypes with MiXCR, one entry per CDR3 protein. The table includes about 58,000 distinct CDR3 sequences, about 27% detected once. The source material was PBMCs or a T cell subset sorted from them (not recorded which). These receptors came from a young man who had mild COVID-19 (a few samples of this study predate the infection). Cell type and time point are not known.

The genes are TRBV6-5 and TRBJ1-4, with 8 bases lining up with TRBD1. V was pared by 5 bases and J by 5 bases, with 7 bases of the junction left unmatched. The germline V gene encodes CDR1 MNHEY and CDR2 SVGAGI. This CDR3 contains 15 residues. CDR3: CASSPSTGENEKLFF. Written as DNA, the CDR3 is TGTGCCAGCAGTCCGTCGACAGGGGAGAATGAAAAACTGTTTTTT.

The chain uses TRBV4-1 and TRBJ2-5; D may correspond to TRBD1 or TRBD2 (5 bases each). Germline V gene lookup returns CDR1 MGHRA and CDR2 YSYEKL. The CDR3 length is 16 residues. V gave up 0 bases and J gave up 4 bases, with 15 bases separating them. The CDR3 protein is CASSQDQPGRSETQYF. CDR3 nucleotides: TGCGCCAGCAGCCAAGACCAACCGGGACGGTCAGAGACCCAGTACTTC.

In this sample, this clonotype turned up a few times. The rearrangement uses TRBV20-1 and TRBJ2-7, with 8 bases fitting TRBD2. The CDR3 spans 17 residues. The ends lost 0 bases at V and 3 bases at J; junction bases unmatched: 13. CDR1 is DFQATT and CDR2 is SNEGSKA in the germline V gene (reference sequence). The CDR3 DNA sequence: TGCAGTGCTAGAGATCGGTCGGGCGGGGGGATCTTCTACGAGCAGTACTTC. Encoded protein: CSARDRSGGGIFYEQYF.

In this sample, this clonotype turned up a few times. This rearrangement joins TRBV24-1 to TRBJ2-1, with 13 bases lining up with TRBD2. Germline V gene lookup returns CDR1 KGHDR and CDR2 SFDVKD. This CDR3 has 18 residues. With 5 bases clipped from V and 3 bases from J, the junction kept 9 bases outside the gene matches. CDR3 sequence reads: CATSAGLAGETHYNEQFF. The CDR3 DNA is TGTGCCACCAGTGCTGGACTAGCGGGGGAGACCCACTACAATGAGCAGTTCTTC.

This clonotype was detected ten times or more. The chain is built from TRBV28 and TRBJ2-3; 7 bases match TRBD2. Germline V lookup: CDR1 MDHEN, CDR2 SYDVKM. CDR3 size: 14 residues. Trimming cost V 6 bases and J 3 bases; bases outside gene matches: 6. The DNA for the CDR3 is TGTGCCAGCAGCTTCCTCGGGGGGACAGATACGCAGTATTTT. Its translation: CASSFLGGTDTQYF.

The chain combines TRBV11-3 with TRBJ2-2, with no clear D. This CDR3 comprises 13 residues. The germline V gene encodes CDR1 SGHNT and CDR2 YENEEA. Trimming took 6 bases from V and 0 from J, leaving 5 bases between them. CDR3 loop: CASSGPNTGELFF. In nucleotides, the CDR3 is TGTGCCAGCAGTGGGCCGAACACCGGGGAGCTGTTTTTT.

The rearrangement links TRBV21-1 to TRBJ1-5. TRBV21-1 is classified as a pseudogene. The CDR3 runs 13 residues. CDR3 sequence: CASTIRVGQPQHF. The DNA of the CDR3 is TGTGCCAGCACCATAAGGGTAGGGCAGCCCCAGCATTTT.

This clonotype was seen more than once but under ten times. Here the CDR3 reads CASSQDRQGASTDTQYF. CDR3 bases: TGCGCCAGCAGCCAAGATAGACAGGGGGCATCCACAGATACGCAGTATTTT. The genes are TRBV4-1 and TRBJ2-3; 10 bases fit TRBD1. V lost 0 bases and J lost 2; bases outside the gene matches: 5. The CDR3 extends over 17 amino acids. Germline values: CDR1 MGHRA, CDR2 YSYEKL.

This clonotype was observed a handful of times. For the CDR3, the DNA is TGCAGTGCTAGAGACAGGGGGAGCAATCAGCCCCAGCATTTT. Its translation is CSARDRGSNQPQHF. The chain recombines TRBV20-1 with TRBJ1-5, with 7 bases lining up with TRBD1. Trimming cost V 0 bases and J 1 base; bases outside gene matches: 0. CDR3 size: 14 residues. CDR1 and CDR2 (germline): DFQATT, SNEGSKA (reference sequence).

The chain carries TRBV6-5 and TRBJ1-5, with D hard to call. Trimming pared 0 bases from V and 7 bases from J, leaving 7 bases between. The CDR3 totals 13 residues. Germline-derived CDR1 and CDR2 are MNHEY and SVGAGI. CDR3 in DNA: TGTGCCAGCAGTTACTCGGTGGACCAGCCCCAGCATTTT. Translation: CASSYSVDQPQHF.

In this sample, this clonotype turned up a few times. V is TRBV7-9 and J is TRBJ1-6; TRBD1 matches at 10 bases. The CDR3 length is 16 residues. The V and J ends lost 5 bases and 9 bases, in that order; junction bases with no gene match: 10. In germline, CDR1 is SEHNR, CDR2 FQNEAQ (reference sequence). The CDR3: CASSPGPGQGISPLHF. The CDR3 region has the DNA TGTGCCAGCAGCCCCGGCCCGGGACAGGGGATTTCACCCCTCCACTTT.

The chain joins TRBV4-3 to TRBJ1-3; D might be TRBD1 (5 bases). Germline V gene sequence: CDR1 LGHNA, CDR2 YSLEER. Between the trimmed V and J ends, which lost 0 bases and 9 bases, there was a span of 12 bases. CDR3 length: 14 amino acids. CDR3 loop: CASSQDRLGATIYF. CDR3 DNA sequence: TGCGCCAGCAGCCAAGATAGGCTCGGGGCCACCATATATTTT.

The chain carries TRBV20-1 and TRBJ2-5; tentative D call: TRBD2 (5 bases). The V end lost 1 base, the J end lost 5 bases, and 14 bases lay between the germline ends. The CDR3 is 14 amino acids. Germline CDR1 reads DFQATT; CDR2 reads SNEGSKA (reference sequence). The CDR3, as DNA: TGCAGTGCTAGAGTAGGGAGCTTTCGTGAGACCCAGTACTTC. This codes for CSARVGSFRETQYF.

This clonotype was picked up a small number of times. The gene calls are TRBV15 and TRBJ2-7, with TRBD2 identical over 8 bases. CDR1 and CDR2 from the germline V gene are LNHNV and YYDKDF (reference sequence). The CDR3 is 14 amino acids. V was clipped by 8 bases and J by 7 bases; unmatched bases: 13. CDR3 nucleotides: TGTGCCACCCGCCTTTGGCGCGGGGGGCCTGAGCAGTACTTC. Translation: CATRLWRGGPEQYF.

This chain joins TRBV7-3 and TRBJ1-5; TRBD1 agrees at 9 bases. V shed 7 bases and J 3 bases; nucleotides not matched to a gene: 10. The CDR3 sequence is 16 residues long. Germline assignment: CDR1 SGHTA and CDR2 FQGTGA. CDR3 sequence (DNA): TGTGCCAGCACACATCGGGACAGGGCGAACAATCAGCCCCAGCATTTT. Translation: CASTHRDRANNQPQHF.

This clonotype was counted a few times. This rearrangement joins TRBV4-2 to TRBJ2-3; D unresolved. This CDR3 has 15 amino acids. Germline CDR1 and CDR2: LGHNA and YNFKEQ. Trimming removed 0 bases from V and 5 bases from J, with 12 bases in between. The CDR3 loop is CASSQEIPDGDTQYF. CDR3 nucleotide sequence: TGTGCCAGCAGCCAAGAAATCCCGGATGGAGATACGCAGTATTTT.

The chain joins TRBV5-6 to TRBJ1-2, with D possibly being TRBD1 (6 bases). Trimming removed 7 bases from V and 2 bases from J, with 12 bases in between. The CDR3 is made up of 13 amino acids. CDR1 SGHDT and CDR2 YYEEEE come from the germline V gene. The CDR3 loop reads CASATGTNYGYTF. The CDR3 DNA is TGTGCCAGCGCGACCGGGACAAACTATGGCTACACCTTC.

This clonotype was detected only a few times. The CDR3 region has the DNA TGTGCCAGCAGTTTAGCGTCCGGGGCCCCCGGGGAGCTGTTTTTT. Translating gives CASSLASGAPGELFF. The chain is built from TRBV12-3 or TRBV12-4 and TRBJ2-2; D possibly uses TRBD1 or TRBD2 (5 bases each). V was clipped by 0 bases and J by 6 bases, with 11 bases between them. The CDR3 is 15 amino acids.

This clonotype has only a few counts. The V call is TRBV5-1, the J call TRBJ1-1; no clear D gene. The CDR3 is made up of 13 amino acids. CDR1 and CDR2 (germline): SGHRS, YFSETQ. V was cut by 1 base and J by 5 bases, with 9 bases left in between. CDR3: CASSLYEVTEAFF. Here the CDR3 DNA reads TGCGCCAGCAGCTTGTATGAGGTTACTGAAGCTTTCTTT.

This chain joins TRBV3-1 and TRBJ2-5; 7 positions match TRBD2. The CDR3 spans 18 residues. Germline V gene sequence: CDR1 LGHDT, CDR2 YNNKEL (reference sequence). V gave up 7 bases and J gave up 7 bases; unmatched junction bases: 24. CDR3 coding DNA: TGTGCCAGCACCTCACAAGCCGGACTAGTTCAGGTTTACGGGACCCAGTACTTC. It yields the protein CASTSQAGLVQVYGTQYF.

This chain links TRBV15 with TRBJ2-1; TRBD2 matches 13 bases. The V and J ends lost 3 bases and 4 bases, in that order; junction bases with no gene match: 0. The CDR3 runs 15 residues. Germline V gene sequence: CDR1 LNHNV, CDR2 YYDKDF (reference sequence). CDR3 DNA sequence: TGTGCCACCAGCAGGGGACTAGCGGGGTACAATGAGCAGTTCTTC. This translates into CATSRGLAGYNEQFF.